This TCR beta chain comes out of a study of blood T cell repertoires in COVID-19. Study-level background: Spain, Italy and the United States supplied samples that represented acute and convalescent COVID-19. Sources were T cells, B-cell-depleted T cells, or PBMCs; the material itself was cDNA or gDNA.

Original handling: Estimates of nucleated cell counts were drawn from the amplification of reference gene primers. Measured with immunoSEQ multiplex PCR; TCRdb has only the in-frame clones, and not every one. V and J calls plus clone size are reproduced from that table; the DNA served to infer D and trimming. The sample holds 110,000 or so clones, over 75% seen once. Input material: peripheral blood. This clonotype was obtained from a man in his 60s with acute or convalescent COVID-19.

The CDR3 is CASSQVGQAYEQYF. CDR3 nucleotides: TGCGCCAGCAGCCAGGTGGGACAGGCCTACGAGCAGTACTTC. The chain combines TRBV4-1 with TRBJ2-7; 8 bases fit TRBD1. The CDR3 is 14 amino acids. V trimming: 3 bases; J trimming: 2 bases; junction bases outside the gene matches: 3. CDR1 is MGHRA and CDR2 is YSYEKL in the germline V gene.